The 8 T cell receptor beta chains given below trace back to one sample, sequenced in a study of T cell changes during pregnancy in multiple sclerosis. The assay was immunoSEQ multiplex PCR, and TCRdb's table has in-frame clones only and misses some. The profile shows some 120,000 clones, about 90% of them singletons. The sample in question was peripheral blood, obtained in the third trimester of pregnancy. The receptor set was obtained from a female donor with multiple sclerosis, enrolled in a pregnancy study.

J is TRBJ2-5 and V is TRBV9; tentative D call: TRBD1 (5 bases). Germline assignment: CDR1 SGDLS and CDR2 YYNGEE. The CDR3 length is 14 residues. Between the trimmed V and J ends, which lost 3 bases and 0 bases, there was a span of 9 bases. CDR3 sequence reads: CASSGTTYQETQYF. The CDR3 DNA reads as TGTGCCAGCAGCGGGACAACGTACCAAGAGACCCAGTACTTC.

The gene calls are TRBV12-2 and TRBJ1-3; TRBD1 is the table's D call and was not checked against the DNA. TRBV12-2 is a listed pseudogene. The CDR3 covers 16 residues. In nucleotides, the CDR3 is TGTGCAAGTCGGAAACCGCAGGGGGCTATCGGGAACACCATATATTTT. Amino acid sequence: CASRKPQGAIGNTIYF.

In this sample, this clone turned up a few times. This chain joins TRBV9 and TRBJ1-3, with TRBD1 as a possible D gene (5 bases). Germline CDR1 SGDLS, CDR2 YYNGEE. The ends were cut back, 0 bases at V and 0 bases at J, with 13 bases in the middle. This CDR3 has 17 amino acids. CDR3 bases: TGTGCCAGCAGCGTAGGAGAAGGGAGGGGCTCTGGAAACACCATATATTTT. Encoded protein: CASSVGEGRGSGNTIYF. Full variable domain (outside the CDR3, taken from reference TRBV9 and TRBJ1-3): DSGVTQTPKHLITATGQRVTLRCSPRSGDLSVYWYQQSLDQGLQFLIQYYNGEERAKGNILERFSAQQFPDLHSELNLSSLELGDSALYFCASSVGEGRGSGNTIYFGEGSWLTVV.

This chain joins TRBV15 and TRBJ1-4; D ambiguous. Germline V lookup: CDR1 LNHNV, CDR2 YYDKDF (reference sequence). V gave up 0 bases and J gave up 7 bases, with 9 bases separating them. The CDR3 runs 14 residues. The CDR3 loop reads CATSRDLSGEKLFF. The DNA for the CDR3 is TGTGCCACCAGCAGAGATTTGTCGGGTGAAAAACTGTTTTTT.

The chain joins TRBV29-1 to TRBJ1-4; D might be TRBD1 (6 bases). CDR3 size: 12 residues. The V end lost 7 bases, the J end lost 10 bases, and 16 bases lay between the germline ends. Germline loops: CDR1 SQVTM, CDR2 ANQGSEA. The CDR3 is CSGWAGAGKLFF. Written as DNA, the CDR3 is TGCAGCGGGTGGGCAGGGGCGGGAAAACTGTTTTTT.

The chain joins TRBV21-1 to TRBJ2-7; the table's D call, TRBD1, was not checked against the DNA. TRBV21-1 is a recognized pseudogene. The CDR3 totals 16 residues. In nucleotides, the CDR3 is TGTGCCAGCAGCAAAGCCAGGTTCCGCCAGACCTACGAGCAGTACTTC. Translating it yields CASSKARFRQTYEQYF.

This CDR3 reads CASLQGGDAFF. CDR3 in DNA: TGTGCCAGTTTACAGGGGGGTGATGCTTTCTTT. This chain joins TRBV19 and TRBJ1-1; 8 bases are a match to TRBD1. From germline, CDR1 is LNHDA and CDR2 SQIVND (reference sequence). CDR3 size: 11 residues. Trimming removed 8 bases from V and 11 bases from J; junction bases left unmatched: 7.

This chain links TRBV30 with TRBJ1-5, with D possibly matching TRBD1 (5 bases). Trimming took off 1 base at V and 1 base at J, with 8 bases between the two ends. CDR1 and CDR2 from the germline V gene are GTSNPN and SVGIG (reference sequence). CDR3 size: 14 residues. This CDR3 reads CAWSGTWSNQPQHF. Written as DNA, the CDR3 is TGTGCCTGGAGTGGGACATGGAGCAATCAGCCCCAGCATTTT.